This note documents a single T cell receptor (beta chain) sequence. Germline V gives CDR1 SEHNR, CDR2 FQNEAQ (reference sequence). V was pared by 2 bases and J by 1 base, with 6 bases of the junction left unmatched. CDR3 size: 19 residues. TCR beta chains were sequenced at survey level with immunoSEQ. Some clones are missing from TCRdb's copy, which holds only in-frame ones; the method was immunoSEQ multiplex PCR. The sample yields some 68,000 clones, approximately 92% seen once. The rearrangement uses TRBV7-9 and TRBJ2-2; TRBD2 agrees at 14 bases. Sequencing used PBMCs. This receptor was taken from a middle-aged man with rheumatoid arthritis. This CDR3 reads CASSLSTSGRARNTGELFF. CDR3 DNA: TGTGCCAGCAGCTTATCGACTAGCGGGAGGGCCAGGAACACCGGGGAGCTGTTTTTT.